A selection of T cell receptor beta chains follows, all from one sample in a study of T cells in Graves' hyperthyroidism and ophthalmopathy. TCRdb reprocessed the multiplex PCR reads with MiXCR, giving one entry per CDR3 protein. The data hold roughly 290,000 distinct CDR3 sequences, with around 13% observed a single time. Input material: blood. The receptors come from a woman in her thirties or forties with Graves' hyperthyroidism. Each CDR3 is given with its conserved first and last residue. D genes are given only for firm matches.

j_call	cdr3_length	d_call	v_call	cdr3_aa
TRBJ2-7	12	NA	TRBV6-2/TRBV6-3	CASSAGTYEQYF
TRBJ2-7	14	NA	TRBV20-1	CSATTGLASYEQYF
TRBJ2-6	20	TRBD1	TRBV5-5	CASRKPGPWGQGGRANVLTF
TRBJ1-1	18	TRBD1	TRBV9	CASSVLNRDRGVIGEAFF
TRBJ2-2	17	NA	TRBV7-9	CASSLARQWKNTGELFF
TRBJ2-1	15	NA	TRBV2	CASGPSDWSYNEQFF
TRBJ2-5	16	TRBD2	TRBV7-2	CASSLTGLALQETQYF
TRBJ2-2	17	NA	TRBV9	CASSVGRGSSVTGELFF
TRBJ1-2	11	NA	TRBV2	CASGAFRGYTF
TRBJ2-4	14	TRBD1	TRBV6-1	CASSPGQVRNIQYF
TRBJ2-1	17	NA	TRBV20-1	CSARALWLDTSYNEQFF
TRBJ2-2	16	NA	TRBV12-3/TRBV12-4	CASSRARGAEHGELFF
TRBJ1-2	15	NA	TRBV5-4	CASSLTDREGYGYTF
TRBJ1-6	13	TRBD1	TRBV9	CASSGPRGSPLHF
TRBJ2-2	12	NA	TRBV11-1	CASSLELGELFF
TRBJ1-5	14	NA	TRBV12-3/TRBV12-4	CASSLAGLNQPQHF
TRBJ2-3	14	NA	TRBV24-1	CATSSTAYTDTQYF
TRBJ1-6	14	NA	TRBV15	CATSRARNNSPLHF
TRBJ2-7	12	NA	TRBV20-1	CSARGSFGGQYF
TRBJ2-3	11	NA	TRBV7-2	CASSLMDTQYF
TRBJ2-5	14	TRBD2	TRBV20-1	CSASSLAGGETQYF
TRBJ1-5	14	TRBD1	TRBV9	CASSPGQSDQPQHF
TRBJ1-2	14	NA	TRBV7-2	CASSLAVQIYGYTF